These 18 T cell receptor beta chains were all obtained from the same sample, sequenced in a study of identical twins' blood T cells. One entry per CDR3 protein results from TCRdb running MiXCR on the 5' RACE reads. The sample records 400,000 or so distinct CDR3 sequences, about 28% being singletons. Specimen: PBMCs. These receptors were obtained from a woman aged 18 to 55 in good health.

For this clonotype: One end of the junction fails to match germline, which may point to a read error. V and J are TRBV10-3 and TRBJ1-2; TRBD1 matches at 8 bases. This CDR3 is 11 amino acids long. Per germline, CDR1 ENHRY and CDR2 SYGVKD. CDR3 in amino acids: CANQGAHGHTF. CDR3 sequence (DNA): TGTGCCAATCAGGGGGCCCATGGCCACACCTTC.

The V and J genes are TRBV2 and TRBJ2-7; perhaps D is TRBD1 or TRBD2 (5 bases each). V was pared by 7 bases and J by 2 bases, with 12 bases between. This CDR3 spans 13 amino acids. Germline CDR1 SNHLY, CDR2 FYNNEI. Here the CDR3 reads CASNWDGTYEQYF. The CDR3 nucleotides are TGTGCCAGCAATTGGGACGGCACCTACGAGCAGTACTTC.

The rearrangement links TRBV2 to TRBJ1-5, with D possibly being TRBD1 (5 bases). Looked up from germline, CDR1 is SNHLY and CDR2 is FYNNEI. There are 20 residues in the CDR3. Trimming cost V 5 bases and J 0 bases, with 26 bases left between them. The CDR3 protein is CASSRAGGNPPFYSNQPQHF. The CDR3 bases are TGTGCCAGCAGTAGGGCGGGGGGGAACCCCCCTTTTTATAGCAATCAGCCCCAGCATTTT.

CDR3 amino acids: CASSLTEYQPQHF. In DNA form, the CDR3 reads TGTGCCAGCAGTTTGACTGAATATCAGCCCCAGCATTTT. V is TRBV27 and J is TRBJ1-5; D unresolved. Germline V CDR1 and CDR2: MNHEY, SMNVEV (reference sequence). The CDR3 loop spans 13 amino acids. The V gene lost 3 bases and the J gene lost 5 bases, with 8 bases spanning the gap.

This clonotype has more than one count but fewer than ten. The CDR3, as DNA: TGTGCCACGGCGGGACAGGGAAATGAAAAACTGTTTTTT. Its protein is CATAGQGNEKLFF. This rearrangement joins TRBV10-3 to TRBJ1-4, with 9 positions matching TRBD1. V lost 10 bases and J lost 5; bases outside the gene matches: 5. The CDR3 covers 13 residues. Germline CDR1 is ENHRY and CDR2 is SYGVKD.

The chain links TRBV29-1 to TRBJ2-1, with TRBD2 matching 10 bases. Germline V gives CDR1 SQVTM, CDR2 ANQGSEA. Trimming at V came to 5 bases and at J to 2 bases, leaving 6 bases not matched to a gene. The CDR3 is 15 residues long. The CDR3, as DNA: TGCAGCGTTCCTCTAGCGGGGGACGCCTACAATGAGCAGTTCTTC. It is translated as CSVPLAGDAYNEQFF.

At least ten counts were recorded for this clonotype. The rearrangement joins TRBV6-4 to TRBJ2-1, with 7 bases fitting TRBD2. The germline V gene has CDR1 MRHNA and CDR2 SNTAGT. Trimming cost V 8 bases and J 7 bases; bases outside gene matches: 14. This CDR3 spans 15 amino acids. In DNA, the CDR3 is TGTGCCAGCGGGGGGGGACTCCGAAAACCTAATGAGCAGTTCTTC. It codes for CASGGGLRKPNEQFF.

This clonotype was counted at least ten times. The rearrangement joins TRBV19 to TRBJ1-5; maybe TRBD1 (6 bases). With 3 bases removed from V and 2 bases from J, the gap between germline ends came to 14 bases. CDR3 length: 16 amino acids. Germline CDR1 is LNHDA and CDR2 is SQIVND (reference sequence). The CDR3, as DNA: TGTGCCAGTAGTATGAGCATCAGGGGTGGCAATCAGCCCCAGCATTTT. This gives the protein CASSMSIRGGNQPQHF. The full variable domain, completed using reference TRBV19 and TRBJ1-5, is DGGITQSPKYLFRKEGQNVTLSCEQNLNHDAMYWYRQDPGQGLRLIYYSQIVNDFQKGDIAEGYSVSREKKESFPLTVTSAQKNPTAFYLCASSMSIRGGNQPQHFGDGTRLSIL.

This clonotype occurred a few times. This chain connects TRBV7-2 to TRBJ1-2, with 10 nucleotides matching TRBD1. The germline gives CDR1 SGHTA, CDR2 FQGNSA. The ends lost 1 base at V and 4 bases at J; junction bases unmatched: 3. This CDR3 contains 15 residues. The CDR3: CASSLGQGAFYGYTF. The DNA for the CDR3 is TGTGCCAGCAGCTTAGGACAGGGGGCTTTCTATGGCTACACCTTC. Full variable domain (remainder filled in from reference TRBV7-2 and TRBJ1-2): GAGVSQSPSNKVTEKGKDVELRCDPISGHTALYWYRQSLGQGLEFLIYFQGNSAPDKSGLPSDRFSAERTGGSVSTLTIQRTQQEDSAVYLCASSLGQGAFYGYTFGSGTRLTVV.

V and J are TRBV29-1 and TRBJ2-1; no firm D call. There are 13 residues in the CDR3. The V end was cut by 4 bases, the J end by 10 bases, with 17 bases between. Germline V gives CDR1 SQVTM, CDR2 ANQGSEA. CDR3 nucleotides: TGCAGCGTTGCCGTCGGCGGTTCCGTAGAGCAGTTCTTC. Protein: CSVAVGGSVEQFF.

This clonotype was picked up a small number of times. J is TRBJ2-5 and V is TRBV20-1; D unclear. This CDR3 has 13 amino acids. V was pared by 1 base and J by 4 bases, with 10 bases between. The V gene's germline CDR1 is DFQATT and CDR2 SNEGSKA (reference sequence). CDR3 nucleotides: TGCAGTGCTAGAGGCCTAGGCATAGAGACCCAGTACTTC. It codes for CSARGLGIETQYF.

The rearrangement links TRBV20-1 to TRBJ2-1; TRBD2 matches 9 bases. The CDR3 contains 14 residues. Germline V gene data show CDR1 as DFQATT and CDR2 as SNEGSKA (reference sequence). Trimming cost V 5 bases and J 8 bases; bases outside gene matches: 10. CDR3 sequence: CSASPGTSPHEQFF. In DNA form, the CDR3 reads TGCAGTGCTTCGCCCGGGACTAGCCCCCATGAGCAGTTCTTC.

The chain couples TRBV20-1 to TRBJ1-4; D possibly corresponds to TRBD1 (5 bases). Germline lookup yields CDR1 DFQATT and CDR2 SNEGSKA (reference sequence). The germline V and J ends were trimmed by 6 bases and 3 bases, with 14 bases remaining between them. The CDR3 is 14 amino acids. The CDR3 nucleotides read TGCAGTGCCCAATCGACAGCCTCTAATGAAAAACTGTTTTTT. Protein sequence: CSAQSTASNEKLFF.

In this sample, this clonotype turned up a few times. The chain uses TRBV6-2 or TRBV6-3 and TRBJ2-2; no firm D call. The CDR3 sequence is 15 residues long. The V gene lost 3 bases and the J gene lost 0 bases, with 8 bases spanning the gap. Germline CDR1 MNHEY, CDR2 SVGEGT. The CDR3 loop is CASSYGPSNTGELFF. The CDR3 DNA reads TGTGCCAGCAGTTATGGGCCTTCGAACACCGGGGAGCTGTTTTTT.

The table lists this clonotype with a few counts. This chain connects TRBV11-3 to TRBJ1-2, with 7 positions matching TRBD1. V lost 3 bases and J lost 8; bases outside the gene matches: 9. Germline V CDR1 and CDR2: SGHNT, YENEEA. The CDR3 sequence is 14 residues long. As DNA, the CDR3 is TGTGCCAGCAGCTTGGAACAGGGGTCTGAAGGCTACACCTTC. This gives the protein CASSLEQGSEGYTF.

The chain carries TRBV11-2 and TRBJ2-1; D is ambiguous. Germline V gene lookup returns CDR1 SGHAT and CDR2 FQNNGV. The CDR3 is 15 amino acids. V was trimmed by 5 bases and J by 0 bases, leaving 11 bases between them. This CDR3 reads CASSVAHSSYNEQFF. The CDR3 DNA reads TGTGCCAGCAGCGTAGCCCACAGCTCCTACAATGAGCAGTTCTTC.

Only a few counts were recorded for this clonotype. The V gene is TRBV11-3, the J gene TRBJ2-1, with 9 bases matching TRBD2. The CDR3 contains 13 residues. The J segment lost 16 bases and the V segment lost 1 base, leaving 8 bases of the junction unmatched. Germline CDR1 SGHNT, CDR2 YENEEA. CDR3 region: CASSLGLAGTKFF. The CDR3 region has the DNA TGTGCCAGCAGCTTAGGGCTAGCGGGAACTAAATTCTTC.

This clonotype was seen more than once but under ten times. The V call is TRBV29-1, the J call TRBJ2-2; D not resolved. V was cut by 0 bases and J by 2 bases, with 10 bases left in between. The CDR3 has 15 residues. Germline V gene data show CDR1 as SQVTM and CDR2 as ANQGSEA. The CDR3 is CSVEDSEFNTGELFF. The CDR3 nucleotides read TGCAGCGTTGAAGATTCGGAGTTTAACACCGGGGAGCTGTTTTTT.